The subject of this entry is one T cell receptor beta chain. The sample is drawn from a study of OX40 agonist ivuxolimab in advanced cancers. Sequencing used immunoSEQ multiplex PCR; TCRdb keeps in-frame clones, though not all of them. This sample has some 81,000 clones, with 87% found just once. The germline V and J ends were trimmed by 5 bases and 0 bases, with 15 bases remaining between them. Per germline, CDR1 SGHDT and CDR2 YYEEEE. CDR3 size: 17 residues. Sequences were derived from CD4+ or CD8+ T cells sorted from blood, sampled in a trial of the OX40 agonist ivuxolimab. The chain combines TRBV5-6 with TRBJ2-6; D not certain. This sequence originates from an adult with an advanced solid tumor such as melanoma, head and neck, liver or kidney cancer. In DNA form, the CDR3 reads TGTGCCAGCAGACTGACACTTCTCGGCTCTGGGGCCAACGTCCTGACTTTC. This translates into CASRLTLLGSGANVLTF.